These 10 T cell receptor beta chains share one sample of origin, sequenced in a study of blood T cell repertoires in COVID-19. The repertoire was sequenced with immunoSEQ multiplex PCR; TCRdb's copy has only in-frame clones and lacks some. The sample holds 49,000 or so clones; more than 75% are singletons and the top ten take 6% to 7%. Sequencing was done on a sample of peripheral blood. Receptor source: a man in his fifties or sixties with active COVID-19.

The genes are TRBV7-6 and TRBJ2-1; 12 nucleotides agree with TRBD2. The V and J ends lost 6 bases and 1 base, in that order; junction bases with no gene match: 4. The CDR3 loop spans 16 amino acids. The germline CDR1 and CDR2 sequences are SGHVS and FNYEAQ. CDR3 in amino acids: CASRPSGRASYNEQFF. The CDR3 DNA follows: TGTGCCAGCAGACCTAGCGGGAGGGCGTCCTACAATGAGCAGTTCTTC.

The CDR3 reads CASSQVLQGAQPQHF. The CDR3 region has the DNA TGCGCCAGCAGCCAAGTACTGCAGGGGGCTCAGCCCCAGCATTTT. This rearrangement joins TRBV4-1 to TRBJ1-5; 8 bases line up with TRBD1. The germline gives CDR1 MGHRA, CDR2 YSYEKL. This CDR3 spans 15 amino acids. Trimming took 1 base from V and 6 from J; bases not matched to a gene: 5.

The chain employs TRBV6-5 and TRBJ2-7; D not certain. Germline CDR1 and CDR2: MNHEY and SVGAGI. V lost 8 bases and J 1 base, leaving 18 bases between the germline ends. The CDR3 is 15 residues long. Here the CDR3 DNA reads TGTGCCAGCGTCCTCCAACAGCCAAATTCCTACGAGCAGTACTTC. Encoded protein: CASVLQQPNSYEQYF.

The rearrangement links TRBV10-1 to TRBJ2-1, with D possibly matching TRBD1 (5 bases). V lost 2 bases and J lost 8, with 7 bases in between. The CDR3 has 12 residues. Germline V CDR1 and CDR2: WNHNN, SYGVQD (reference sequence). The CDR3 DNA sequence: TGCGCCAGCAGTGAGCTAGGGGATGAGCAGTTCTTC. This translates into CASSELGDEQFF.

The rearrangement uses TRBV20-1 and TRBJ2-7; 7 bases are a match to TRBD1. J gave up 0 bases and V 3 bases, and 5 bases lay outside the gene matches. Per the germline V gene, CDR1 is DFQATT and CDR2 is SNEGSKA (reference sequence). The CDR3 spans 14 residues. Written as DNA, the CDR3 is TGCAGTGCTAGTGACAGGGCTAGCTCCTACGAGCAGTACTTC. Its protein product is CSASDRASSYEQYF.

The gene calls are TRBV27 and TRBJ1-1; D is uncertain. The CDR3 length is 14 residues. V was cut by 6 bases and J by 2 bases, with 13 bases left in between. The germline CDR1 and CDR2 sequences are MNHEY and SMNVEV (reference sequence). The CDR3 DNA sequence: TGTGCCAGCAGGGGCGGGCCGATTAACACTGAAGCTTTCTTT. Translating it yields CASRGGPINTEAFF.

This clone was found once. V usage is TRBV27 and J usage is TRBJ2-7, with TRBD2 as a possible D gene (5 bases). The CDR3 has 12 residues. Germline V CDR1 and CDR2: MNHEY, SMNVEV (reference sequence). V shed 5 bases and J shed 5 bases, with 10 bases lying between them. CDR3 in amino acids: CASSLRGNEQYF. The CDR3 region has the DNA TGTGCCAGCAGTCTTCGGGGTAACGAGCAGTACTTC.

The rearrangement links TRBV7-8 to TRBJ1-1; D gene unclear. The CDR3 contains 13 residues. The V end was cut by 0 bases, the J end by 5 bases, with 7 bases between. Germline V gives CDR1 SGHVS, CDR2 FQNEAQ. CDR3 coding DNA: TGTGCCAGCAGCTTAGCCGTTCGGACTGAAGCTTTCTTT. Translation: CASSLAVRTEAFF.

The chain is built from TRBV6-2 or TRBV6-3 and TRBJ1-2; possibly TRBD1 for D (6 bases). The CDR3 consists of 13 residues. The V end was cut by 2 bases, the J end by 6 bases, with 10 bases between. CDR1 is MNHEY and CDR2 is SVGEGT in the germline V gene. In DNA form, the CDR3 reads TGTGCCAGCAGTTACCCGTCAGGGGATGGCTACACCTTC. Translating it yields CASSYPSGDGYTF.

CDR3 loop: CASSFMKGDTQYF. CDR3 coding DNA: TGTGCCAGCAGTTTTATGAAGGGGGATACGCAGTATTTT. V is TRBV6-2 or TRBV6-3 and J is TRBJ2-3; tentative D call: TRBD1 (5 bases). This CDR3 spans 13 amino acids. Between the trimmed V and J ends, which lost 4 bases and 6 bases, there was a span of 11 bases. Looked up from germline, CDR1 is MNHEY and CDR2 is SVGEGT.